The next 11 T cell receptor beta chains were all read from a single sample in a study of metastatic and nonmetastatic thyroid tumors. TCRdb reassembled clones from the PCR reads with MiXCR. The repertoire holds about 28,000 clones, with 20% to 25% as singletons. All patients were untreated before thyroid surgery. Specimen: blood. The receptors were sampled from a female donor with papillary thyroid cancer or a benign thyroid nodule (not recorded which). Some clones in this sample may be carry-over from other donors' samples.

This clone occurred a few times. J is TRBJ1-5 and V is TRBV19; D might be TRBD1 (6 bases). CDR1 LNHDA and CDR2 SQIVND come from the germline V gene (reference sequence). Trimming pared 4 bases from V and 6 bases from J, leaving 16 bases between. CDR3 length: 15 residues. This CDR3 is CASSNEDSLLQPQHF. In nucleotides, the CDR3 is TGTGCCAGTAGTAACGAGGACAGCCTTCTTCAGCCCCAGCATTTT.

This clone was observed at least ten times. The chain has TRBV24-1 and TRBJ2-1, with 8 positions matching TRBD2. CDR3 length: 14 residues. The trim removed 8 bases at V and 7 bases at J, leaving 9 bases unmatched. Germline V lookup: CDR1 KGHDR, CDR2 SFDVKD. The CDR3 sequence: CATKSRAGVNEQFF. The CDR3 DNA reads TGTGCCACCAAGAGTAGAGCGGGGGTAAATGAGCAGTTCTTC.

The chain is built from TRBV9 and TRBJ2-1; D is ambiguous. The CDR3 has 15 residues. Germline lookup yields CDR1 SGDLS and CDR2 YYNGEE. Trimming removed 3 bases from V and 0 bases from J, with 10 bases in between. Here the CDR3 DNA reads TGTGCCAGCAGCGAAACTCTTAACTCCTACAATGAGCAGTTCTTC. As protein: CASSETLNSYNEQFF.

This clone qualifies as medium-sized (0.01 to 0.1%). The V and J genes are TRBV12-3 or TRBV12-4 and TRBJ1-2; tentatively, D is TRBD1 (6 bases). V shed 1 base and J shed 2 bases, with 8 bases lying between them. The CDR3 is 14 residues long. CDR3 protein: CASSLGTANYGYTF. The CDR3 nucleotides read TGTGCCAGCAGTTTAGGGACAGCAAACTATGGCTACACCTTC.

With respect to this clone: The conserved closing phenylalanine or tryptophan is absent in this CDR3, likely reflecting a read error. The limits of the CDR3 on the DNA are not certain, so only TCRdb's listed CDR3 is given. The chain has TRBV10-3 and TRBJ2-3. The CDR3 has 15 amino acids, counting both end residues. Germline loops: CDR1 ENHRY, CDR2 SYGVKD. This CDR3 reads CAISEARSSTDTHYC.

This clone turned up a few times. The rearrangement links TRBV5-5 to TRBJ1-3, with D unclear. Trimming shortened V by 1 base and J by 1 base, and 6 bases separated the two germline ends. The CDR3 has 14 residues. Per the germline V gene, CDR1 is SGHKS and CDR2 is YYEKEE (reference sequence). This CDR3 is CASSLNPSGNTIYF. The CDR3 coding sequence is TGTGCCAGCAGCTTGAACCCATCTGGAAACACCATATATTTT.

This clone was seen at least ten times. The chain uses TRBV28 and TRBJ2-5, with 13 bases aligning to TRBD2. CDR1 is MDHEN and CDR2 is SYDVKM in the germline V gene. This CDR3 has 16 amino acids. Germline trimming cut 4 bases from V and 5 bases from J; bases unmatched to any gene: 7. The CDR3, as DNA: TGTGCCAGCAGTTCAACTAGCGGGGGGGTTCGGGAGACCCAGTACTTC. It translates to CASSSTSGGVRETQYF.

In its sample, this clone ranks as medium-sized (0.01 to 0.1%). The chain uses TRBV24-1 and TRBJ2-1, with no clear D. The CDR3 runs 14 residues. V was pared by 1 base and J by 10 bases, with 13 bases between. Germline assignment: CDR1 KGHDR and CDR2 SFDVKD. The CDR3 sequence: CATSDFGQRSEQFF. The CDR3 region has the DNA TGTGCCACCAGTGATTTTGGGCAAAGGAGCGAGCAGTTCTTC.

The chain joins TRBV5-1 to TRBJ2-7, with a tentative D call TRBD1 (6 bases). Trimming pared 4 bases from V and 7 bases from J, leaving 18 bases between. Looked up from germline, CDR1 is SGHRS and CDR2 is YFSETQ. The CDR3 is 14 residues long. The CDR3 sequence is CASSPTRGVKEQYF. CDR3 DNA sequence: TGCGCCAGCAGCCCAACCAGGGGAGTAAAAGAGCAGTACTTC.

On this clone itself: A much more abundant neighbour one base away suggests this may be a read error. Other nucleotide sequences from this sample produce the same CDR3. This rearrangement joins TRBV18 to TRBJ2-5; D is uncertain. This CDR3 is built from 12 residues. The V and J ends lost 6 bases and 2 bases respectively, with 7 bases between them. Germline assignment: CDR1 KGHSH and CDR2 LQKENI. As DNA, the CDR3 is TGTGCCAGCTCGGCTTTGCAAGAGACCCAGTACTTC. It translates to CASSALQETQYF.

There are a few counts of this clone. An end of the junction does not agree with germline; a read error may underlie this. The chain is built from TRBV12-3 or TRBV12-4 and TRBJ2-2, with D hard to call. The CDR3 consists of 15 residues. The CDR3 is CASSPYSGYTGELFF. CDR3 sequence (DNA): TGCGCCAGCAGTCCCTATTCTGGATACACCGGGGAGCTGTTTTTT.